The present T cell receptor (beta chain) was sequenced within a study of blood T cell repertoires in COVID-19. Study-wide context: Acute and convalescent COVID-19 specimens originated in the United States, Italy and Spain.

The V and J ends lost 4 bases and 5 bases, in that order; junction bases with no gene match: 7. CDR3 size: 15 residues. Germline values: CDR1 SNHLY, CDR2 FYNNEI. The study drew participants aged roughly 18 to 95 years from fewer than 30 US areas. In the original analysis: Cell counts per sample came from amplifying reference gene primers. The table came from immunoSEQ multiplex PCR; TCRdb's copy has only in-frame clones and leaves some out. V, J and clone size are those of that table, while D and trimming were read from the DNA. The sample comprises roughly 250,000 clones, around 90% of which are singletons, and approximately 2% rests with the top ten.

This sequence was found in a woman under 30 who had recovered from COVID-19. The rearrangement uses TRBV2 and TRBJ1-5, with 8 bases lining up with TRBD1. Sequencing was carried out using PBMCs or T cells enriched from blood (not recorded which). CDR3 loop: CASSGWTGWDQPQHF. CDR3 DNA sequence: TGTGCCAGCAGTGGATGGACAGGGTGGGATCAGCCCCAGCATTTT.